These 3 T cell receptor beta chains originate from one sample sequenced in a study of T cells in Graves' hyperthyroidism and ophthalmopathy. Amplification of TCR beta CDR3 regions used RNA as the template. An initial round of RT-PCR targeting the TCR CDR3 relied on the HTBI primer set. TCRdb recomputed calls from the multiplex PCR reads with MiXCR, one row per CDR3 protein. The sample includes fewer than 550,000 distinct CDR3 sequences, about 24% seen only once; the top ten take 11%. Sequenced sample: blood. The origin of the receptors is a woman in her twenties or thirties with Graves' ophthalmopathy.

In regard to this clonotype: A read error may explain this, as a much larger clone is one base away. V is TRBV6-5 and J is TRBJ2-5, with 9 bases aligning to TRBD1. Losses at the gene ends were 2 bases for V and 4 bases for J; bases not matched to a gene: 5. Germline V gives CDR1 MNHEY, CDR2 SVGAGI. The CDR3 has 15 amino acids. In nucleotides, the CDR3 is TGTGCCAGCAGTTACCCGACAGGGGGTGTAGAGACCCAGTACTTC. Translated, it gives CASSYPTGGVETQYF.

Many counts were recorded for this clonotype. V gene TRBV12-3 or TRBV12-4 combines with J gene TRBJ1-1, with D unclear. The germline V and J ends were trimmed by 3 bases and 1 base, with 9 bases remaining between them. The CDR3 contains 14 residues. Here the CDR3 DNA reads TGTGCCAGCAGTTTCAGACGGAGGAACACTGAAGCTTTCTTT. It is translated as CASSFRRRNTEAFF.

The chain links TRBV29-1 to TRBJ2-2; D unclear. The CDR3 is made up of 12 amino acids. Germline CDR1 is SQVTM and CDR2 is ANQGSEA. V lost 4 bases and J 2 bases, leaving 5 bases between the germline ends. DNA of the CDR3: TGCAGCGTTGTCCAAAACACCGGGGAGCTGTTTTTT. Its translation is CSVVQNTGELFF.